This T cell receptor (beta chain) was sequenced in a study of T cells after yellow fever vaccination. At the level of the study: When fractions had low cell numbers, they were prepared with SMART-Seq v4 Ultra Low Input. Findings of the study overall: From the bulk population, abundant clonotypes could contaminate and appear within FACS-sorted repertoires. In post-booster samples, most primary-vaccination clones reappeared (approximately 96% CD4, about 90% CD8).

Conversion of TCR transcripts into cDNA relied on 5'RACE template switching, which added a universal primer site and UMIs. Using its own MiXCR run on the 5' RACE reads, TCRdb lists one record per CDR3 protein. The sample contains some 150,000 distinct CDR3 sequences, more than 6.5% of which appear only once. The V end lost 4 bases, the J end lost 7 bases, and 15 bases lay between the germline ends. This CDR3 is 13 amino acids long. On this clonotype itself: Its antigen is currently unknown.

The sequences come from CD4+ T cells sorted from PBMCs, collected 10 days after the yellow fever booster vaccination. The sequence came from a man aged 30 to 45 who received the YFV17D yellow fever vaccine. V gene TRBV5-3 combines with J gene TRBJ2-7; the D gene is possibly TRBD2 (5 bases). TRBV5-3 is an open reading frame, and its role is uncertain. CDR3 sequence: CARSIPGNKEQYF. The CDR3 nucleotides read TGTGCCAGAAGCATCCCCGGGAATAAGGAGCAGTACTTC.